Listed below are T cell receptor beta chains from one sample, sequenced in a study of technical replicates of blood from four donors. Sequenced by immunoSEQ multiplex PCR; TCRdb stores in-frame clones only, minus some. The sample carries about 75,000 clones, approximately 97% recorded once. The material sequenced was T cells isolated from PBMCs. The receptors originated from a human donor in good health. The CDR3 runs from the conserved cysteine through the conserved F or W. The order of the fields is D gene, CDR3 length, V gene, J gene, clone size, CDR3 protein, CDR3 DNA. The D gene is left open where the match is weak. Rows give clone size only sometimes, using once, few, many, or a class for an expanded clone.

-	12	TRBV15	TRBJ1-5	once	CATGPQSWPQHF	TGTGCCACCGGGCCACAGTCATGGCCCCAGCATTTT
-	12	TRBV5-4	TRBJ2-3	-	CASSLGRAEEYF	TGTGCCAGCAGCTTGGGGAGGGCAGAGGAGTATTTT
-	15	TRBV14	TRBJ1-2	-	CASSQDLSLFSGYTF	TGTGCCAGCAGCCAAGATTTAAGTTTATTTAGTGGCTACACCTTC
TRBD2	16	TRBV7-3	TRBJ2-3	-	CASSSGLAGGLDTQYF	TGTGCCAGCAGCTCCGGACTAGCGGGAGGGTTAGATACGCAGTATTTT
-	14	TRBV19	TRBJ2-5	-	CASSIGGDRETQYF	TGTGCCAGTAGTATAGGGGGGGACAGAGAGACCCAGTACTTC
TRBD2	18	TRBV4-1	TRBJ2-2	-	CASSQRLAGGPAAGELFF	TGCGCCAGCAGCCAACGCCTAGCGGGAGGGCCGGCGGCCGGGGAGCTGTTTTTT
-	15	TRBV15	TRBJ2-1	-	CATSHSISSYNEQFF	TGTGCCACCAGCCACTCAATTAGCTCCTACAATGAGCAGTTCTTC
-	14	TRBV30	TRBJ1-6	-	CAWSVVGAGSPLHF	TGTGCCTGGAGTGTGGTAGGGGCTGGTTCACCCCTCCACTTT
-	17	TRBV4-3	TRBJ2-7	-	CASSQDAIRTASYEQYF	TGCGCCAGCAGCCAAGATGCTATTAGGACAGCTAGCTACGAGCAGTACTTC
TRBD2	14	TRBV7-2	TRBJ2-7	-	CASSSAGLAYEQYF	TGTGCCAGCAGCTCCGCGGGACTAGCTTACGAGCAGTACTTC
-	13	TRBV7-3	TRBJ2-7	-	CASSLFPGYEQYF	TGTGCCAGCAGCTTATTTCCAGGCTACGAGCAGTACTTC
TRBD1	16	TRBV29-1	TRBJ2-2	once	CSVGLRDRERTGELFF	TGCAGCGTTGGGCTTCGGGACAGGGAAAGGACCGGGGAGCTGTTTTTT
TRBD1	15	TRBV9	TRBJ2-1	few	CASSVVGTEYNEQFF	TGTGCCAGCAGCGTAGTGGGGACAGAATACAATGAGCAGTTCTTC
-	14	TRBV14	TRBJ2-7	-	CASSRTGEAYEQYF	TGTGCCAGCAGCCGCACAGGGGAGGCCTACGAGCAGTACTTC
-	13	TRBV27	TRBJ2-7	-	CASSLSRASEQYF	TGTGCCAGCAGTCTCTCTAGAGCTAGCGAGCAGTACTTC
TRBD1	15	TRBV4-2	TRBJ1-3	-	CASSVLTGTGNTIYF	TGTGCCAGCAGCGTTCTGACAGGGACCGGAAACACCATATATTTT
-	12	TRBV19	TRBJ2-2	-	CASSISTGELFF	TGTGCCAGTAGTATTTCTACCGGGGAGCTGTTTTTT
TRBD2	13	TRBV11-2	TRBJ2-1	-	CASSLAGGYEQFF	TGTGCCAGCAGCTTAGCGGGAGGTTATGAGCAGTTCTTC
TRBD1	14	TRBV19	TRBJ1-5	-	CATRRGQGDQPQHF	TGTGCCACCCGGAGGGGGCAGGGGGATCAGCCCCAGCATTTT
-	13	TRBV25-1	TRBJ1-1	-	CASSGGGNTEAFF	TGTGCCAGCAGTGGCGGGGGGAACACTGAAGCTTTCTTT
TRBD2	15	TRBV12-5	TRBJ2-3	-	CASGAGLASTDTQYF	TGTGCTAGTGGTGCCGGACTAGCGTCCACAGATACGCAGTATTTT
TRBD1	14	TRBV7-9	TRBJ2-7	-	CASSLGGTGAEQYF	TGTGCCAGCAGCTTAGGGGGGACAGGGGCCGAGCAGTACTTC
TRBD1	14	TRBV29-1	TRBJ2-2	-	CSVSRGRSAGELFF	TGCAGCGTTAGCAGGGGGCGGTCCGCTGGGGAGCTGTTTTTT
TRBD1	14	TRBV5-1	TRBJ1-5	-	CASSEDRGNQPQHF	TGCGCCAGCAGCGAGGACAGGGGGAATCAGCCCCAGCATTTT